The 8 T cell receptor beta chains reported below all come from one sample, sequenced in a study of blood T cells in healthy people across ages. A second PCR, run for roughly 7 to 12 cycles, used a sample-barcoded 5' primer plus a J-beta primer mix. TCRdb called the 5' RACE reads again in MiXCR, with one record for every CDR3 protein. The sample lists approximately 790,000 distinct CDR3 sequences, around 62% occurring once. The sample taken for sequencing was blood. These receptors were obtained from a man aged 25-45 years in good health.

The chain carries TRBV6-2 or TRBV6-3 and TRBJ2-1; D remains unclear. There are 16 residues in the CDR3. Germline-derived CDR1 and CDR2 are MNHEY and SVGEGT. V was trimmed by 6 bases and J by 2 bases, leaving 17 bases between them. The CDR3 nucleotides are TGTGCCAGCAGAAGAGTCCTAAATGAACCCTACAATGAGCAGTTCTTC. Translated, it gives CASRRVLNEPYNEQFF.

This chain links TRBV2 with TRBJ2-5; no firm D call. From germline, CDR1 is SNHLY and CDR2 FYNNEI. There are 14 residues in the CDR3. The V end lost 5 bases, the J end lost 5 bases, and 15 bases lay between the germline ends. CDR3: CASSRYMAQETQYF. The CDR3 DNA sequence: TGTGCCAGCAGTAGATATATGGCACAGGAGACCCAGTACTTC.

This clonotype came up once. This chain uses TRBV3-1 with TRBJ2-3; D is possibly TRBD2 (6 bases). Trimming took off 0 bases at V and 0 bases at J, with 19 bases between the two ends. Germline CDR1 and CDR2: LGHDT and YNNKEL (reference sequence). CDR3 length: 19 residues. CDR3 DNA: TGTGCCAGCAGCCAAGAAATGGCTAGCGCTACGTCTAGCACAGATACGCAGTATTTT. It encodes CASSQEMASATSSTDTQYF.

The chain carries TRBV9 and TRBJ2-1, with 10 nucleotides matching TRBD2. Per the germline V gene, CDR1 is SGDLS and CDR2 is YYNGEE. The CDR3 totals 16 residues. Trimming removed 4 bases from V and 4 bases from J; junction bases left unmatched: 8. CDR3 region: CASSFGRTSGYNEQFF. CDR3 nucleotides: TGTGCCAGCAGCTTCGGCCGGACTAGCGGATACAATGAGCAGTTCTTC. The entire variable domain, with the rest obtained from reference TRBV9 and TRBJ2-1, is as follows: DSGVTQTPKHLITATGQRVTLRCSPRSGDLSVYWYQQSLDQGLQFLIQYYNGEERAKGNILERFSAQQFPDLHSELNLSSLELGDSALYFCASSFGRTSGYNEQFFGPGTRLTVL.

V gene TRBV15 combines with J gene TRBJ2-1; the D call may be TRBD1 or TRBD2 (6 bases each). CDR3 length equals 16 residues. Deletions cut 0 bases from V and 5 bases from J, with 14 bases between. Germline V gives CDR1 LNHNV, CDR2 YYDKDF (reference sequence). CDR3 region: CATSRDRGTGDNEQFF. Here the CDR3 DNA reads TGTGCCACCAGCAGAGATAGGGGGACTGGAGACAATGAGCAGTTCTTC.

This clonotype was seen many times. This chain connects TRBV29-1 to TRBJ2-1; 8 nucleotides match TRBD2. CDR3 size: 16 residues. V lost 4 bases and J lost 6; bases outside the gene matches: 14. Germline-derived CDR1 and CDR2 are SQVTM and ANQGSEA. CDR3 loop: CSVVASGGPFPNEQFF. CDR3 DNA: TGCAGCGTTGTTGCAAGCGGGGGTCCCTTTCCCAATGAGCAGTTCTTC.

This clonotype was seen once. The CDR3 DNA sequence: TGTGCCAGCAGCTCACCAGCGTCCAACGTCCTGACTTTC. Protein: CASSSPASNVLTF. The chain links TRBV7-9 to TRBJ2-6; D uncertain. This CDR3 is 13 amino acids long. Trimming left V 4 bases short and J 8 bases short, with 9 bases between. Germline V gives CDR1 SEHNR, CDR2 FQNEAQ (reference sequence).

The chain uses TRBV6-5 and TRBJ1-4; a possible D gene is TRBD1 (5 bases). The ends were cut back, 0 bases at V and 5 bases at J, with 10 bases in the middle. In germline, CDR1 is MNHEY, CDR2 SVGAGI. There are 15 residues in the CDR3. This CDR3 reads CASSYSRQLNEKLFF. CDR3 in DNA: TGTGCCAGCAGTTACTCGAGACAGCTAAATGAAAAACTGTTTTTT.